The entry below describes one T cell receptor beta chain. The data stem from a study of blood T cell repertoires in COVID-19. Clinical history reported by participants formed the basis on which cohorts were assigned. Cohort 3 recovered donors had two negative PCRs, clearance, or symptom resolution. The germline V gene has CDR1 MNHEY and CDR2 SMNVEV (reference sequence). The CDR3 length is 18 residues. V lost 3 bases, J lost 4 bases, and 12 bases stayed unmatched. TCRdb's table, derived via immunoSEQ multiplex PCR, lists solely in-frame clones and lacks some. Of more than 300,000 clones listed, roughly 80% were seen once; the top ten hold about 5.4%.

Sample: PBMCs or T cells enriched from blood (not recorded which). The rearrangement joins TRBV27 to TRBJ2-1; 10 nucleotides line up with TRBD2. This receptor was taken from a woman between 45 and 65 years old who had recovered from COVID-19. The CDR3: CASSFRPRTSGLYNEQFF. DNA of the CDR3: TGTGCCAGCAGTTTTCGCCCTAGGACTAGCGGACTTTACAATGAGCAGTTCTTC.